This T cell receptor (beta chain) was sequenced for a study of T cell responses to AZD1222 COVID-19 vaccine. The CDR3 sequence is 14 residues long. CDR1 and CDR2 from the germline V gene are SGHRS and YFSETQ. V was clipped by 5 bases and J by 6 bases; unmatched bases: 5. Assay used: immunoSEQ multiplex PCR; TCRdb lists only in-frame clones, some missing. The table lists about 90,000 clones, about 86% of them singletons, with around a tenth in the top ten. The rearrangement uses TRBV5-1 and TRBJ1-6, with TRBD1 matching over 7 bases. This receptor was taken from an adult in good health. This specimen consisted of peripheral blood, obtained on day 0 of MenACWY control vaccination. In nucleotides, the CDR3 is TGCGCCAGCAGTTCGACAGGGAGTAATTCACCCCTCCACTTT. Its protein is CASSSTGSNSPLHF.